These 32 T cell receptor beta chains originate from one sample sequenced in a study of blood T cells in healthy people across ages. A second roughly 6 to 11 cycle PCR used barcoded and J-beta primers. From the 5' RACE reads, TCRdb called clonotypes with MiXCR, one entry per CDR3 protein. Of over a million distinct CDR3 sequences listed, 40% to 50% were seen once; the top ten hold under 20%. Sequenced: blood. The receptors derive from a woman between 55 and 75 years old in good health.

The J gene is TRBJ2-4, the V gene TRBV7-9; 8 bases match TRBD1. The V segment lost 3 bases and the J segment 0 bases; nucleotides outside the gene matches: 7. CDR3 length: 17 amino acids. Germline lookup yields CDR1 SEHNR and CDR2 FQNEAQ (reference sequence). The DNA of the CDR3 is TGTGCCAGCAGCTTTGAAGGACAGGGCCTAGCCAAAAACATTCAGTACTTC. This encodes CASSFEGQGLAKNIQYF. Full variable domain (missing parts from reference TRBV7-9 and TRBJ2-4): DTGVSQNPRHKITKRGQNVTFRCDPISEHNRLYWYRQTLGQGPEFLTYFQNEAQLEKSRLLSDRFSAERPKGSFSTLEIQRTEQGDSAMYLCASSFEGQGLAKNIQYFGAGTRLSVL.

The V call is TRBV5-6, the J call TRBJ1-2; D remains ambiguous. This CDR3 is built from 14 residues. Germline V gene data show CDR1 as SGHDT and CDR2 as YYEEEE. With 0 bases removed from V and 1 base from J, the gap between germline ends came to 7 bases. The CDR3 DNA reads TGTGCCAGCAGCTTGGTTGGGGATAACTATGGCTACACCTTC. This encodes CASSLVGDNYGYTF.

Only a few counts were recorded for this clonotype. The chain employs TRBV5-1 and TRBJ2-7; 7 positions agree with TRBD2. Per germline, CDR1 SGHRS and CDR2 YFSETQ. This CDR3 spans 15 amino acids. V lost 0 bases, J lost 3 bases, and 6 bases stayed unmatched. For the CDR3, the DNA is TGCGCCAGCAGCTTGGAGGAGCGGGGTGACTACGAGCAGTACTTC. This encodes CASSLEERGDYEQYF.

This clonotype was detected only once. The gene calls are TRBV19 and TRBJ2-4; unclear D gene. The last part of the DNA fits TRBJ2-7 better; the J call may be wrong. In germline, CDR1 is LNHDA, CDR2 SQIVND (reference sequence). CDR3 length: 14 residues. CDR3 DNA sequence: TGTGCCAGTAGTATCGGGTTCTCACGATACGAGCAGTACTTC. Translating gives CASSIGFSRYEQYF.

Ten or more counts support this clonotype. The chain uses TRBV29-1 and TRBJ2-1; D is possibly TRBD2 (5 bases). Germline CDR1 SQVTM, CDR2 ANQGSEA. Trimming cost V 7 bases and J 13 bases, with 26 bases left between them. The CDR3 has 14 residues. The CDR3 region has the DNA TGCAGCGCTGCCCTCCTAGCAGTGACTCGCTATCAGTTCTTC. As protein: CSAALLAVTRYQFF.

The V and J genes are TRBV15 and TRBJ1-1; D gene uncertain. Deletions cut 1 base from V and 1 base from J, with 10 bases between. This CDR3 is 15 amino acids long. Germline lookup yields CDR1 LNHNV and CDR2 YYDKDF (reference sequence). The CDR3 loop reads CATSRAIGGNTEAFF. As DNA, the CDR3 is TGTGCCACCAGCAGAGCGATTGGAGGGAACACTGAAGCTTTCTTT.

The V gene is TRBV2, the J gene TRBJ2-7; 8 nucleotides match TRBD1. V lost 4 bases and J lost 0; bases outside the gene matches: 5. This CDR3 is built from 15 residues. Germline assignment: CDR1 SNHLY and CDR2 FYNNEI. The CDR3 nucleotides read TGTGCCAGCAGTGTGGACAGGGCCGTCTCCTACGAGCAGTACTTC. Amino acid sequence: CASSVDRAVSYEQYF.

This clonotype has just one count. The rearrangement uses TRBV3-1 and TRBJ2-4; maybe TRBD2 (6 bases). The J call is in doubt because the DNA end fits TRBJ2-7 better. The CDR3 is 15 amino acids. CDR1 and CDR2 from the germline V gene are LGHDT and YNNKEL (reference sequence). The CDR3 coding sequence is TGTGCCAGCAGCCAACAGGCGGGAAAAGCCTACGAGCAGTACTTC. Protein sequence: CASSQQAGKAYEQYF.

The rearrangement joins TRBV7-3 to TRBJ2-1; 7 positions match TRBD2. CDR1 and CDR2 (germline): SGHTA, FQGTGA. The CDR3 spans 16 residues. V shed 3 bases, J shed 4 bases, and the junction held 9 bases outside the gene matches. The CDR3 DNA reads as TGTGCCAGCAGCTTGGCTCCCTCCGGGGGGTACAATGAGCAGTTCTTC. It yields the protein CASSLAPSGGYNEQFF.

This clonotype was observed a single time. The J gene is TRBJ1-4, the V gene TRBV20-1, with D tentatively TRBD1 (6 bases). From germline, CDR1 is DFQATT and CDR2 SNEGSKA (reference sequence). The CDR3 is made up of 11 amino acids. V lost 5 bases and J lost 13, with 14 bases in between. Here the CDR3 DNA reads TGCAGTGCTTCCCAGGGAGGGGGACTGTTTTTT. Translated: CSASQGGGLFF.

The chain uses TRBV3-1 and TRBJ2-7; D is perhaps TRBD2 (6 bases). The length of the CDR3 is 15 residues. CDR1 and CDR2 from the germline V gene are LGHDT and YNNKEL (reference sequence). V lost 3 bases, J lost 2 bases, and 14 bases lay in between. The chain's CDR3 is CASSHTGTGAYEQYF. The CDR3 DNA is TGTGCCAGCAGCCACACCGGGACTGGGGCCTACGAGCAGTACTTC.

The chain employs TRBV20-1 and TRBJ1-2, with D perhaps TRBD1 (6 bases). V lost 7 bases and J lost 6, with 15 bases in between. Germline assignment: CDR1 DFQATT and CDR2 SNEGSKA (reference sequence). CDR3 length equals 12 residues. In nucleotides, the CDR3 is TGCAGTGGCGCACAGGGAGAGGATGGCTACACCTTC. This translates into CSGAQGEDGYTF.

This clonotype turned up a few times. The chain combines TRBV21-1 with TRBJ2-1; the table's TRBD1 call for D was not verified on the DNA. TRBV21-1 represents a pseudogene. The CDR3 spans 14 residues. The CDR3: CASSNLTGVDEQFF. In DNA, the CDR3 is TGTGCCAGCAGCAACCTTACAGGGGTTGATGAGCAGTTCTTC.

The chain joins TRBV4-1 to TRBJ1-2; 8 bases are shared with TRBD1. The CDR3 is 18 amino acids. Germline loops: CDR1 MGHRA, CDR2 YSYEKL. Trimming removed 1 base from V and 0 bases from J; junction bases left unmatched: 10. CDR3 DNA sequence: TGCGCCAGCAGCCAAGTGATCGACAGGGGATCTTCTAACTATGGCTACACCTTC. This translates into CASSQVIDRGSSNYGYTF.

This chain's CDR3 is CSASKPYEQYF. CDR3 nucleotides: TGCAGTGCTAGCAAGCCGTACGAGCAGTACTTC. The chain couples TRBV20-1 to TRBJ2-7; D unresolved. Per germline, CDR1 DFQATT and CDR2 SNEGSKA (reference sequence). CDR3 size: 11 residues. With 3 bases removed from V and 4 bases from J, the gap between germline ends came to 7 bases.

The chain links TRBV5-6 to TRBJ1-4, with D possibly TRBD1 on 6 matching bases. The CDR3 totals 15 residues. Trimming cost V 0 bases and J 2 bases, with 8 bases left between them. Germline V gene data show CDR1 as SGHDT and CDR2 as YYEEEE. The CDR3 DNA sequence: TGTGCCAGCAGCTTGGCCGGACAGACTAATGAAAAACTGTTTTTT. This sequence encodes CASSLAGQTNEKLFF.

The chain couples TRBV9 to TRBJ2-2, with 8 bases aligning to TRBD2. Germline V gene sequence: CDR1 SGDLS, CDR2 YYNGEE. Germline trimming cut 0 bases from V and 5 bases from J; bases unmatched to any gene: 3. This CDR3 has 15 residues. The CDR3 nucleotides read TGTGCCAGCAGCGTAGGGGCTAGCGGGACCGGGGAGCTGTTTTTT. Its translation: CASSVGASGTGELFF.

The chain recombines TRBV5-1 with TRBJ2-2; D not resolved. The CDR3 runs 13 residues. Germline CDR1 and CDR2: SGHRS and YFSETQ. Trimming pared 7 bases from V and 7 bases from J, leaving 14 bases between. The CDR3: CASWITQDGELFF. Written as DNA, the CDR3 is TGCGCCAGCTGGATAACGCAAGACGGGGAGCTGTTTTTT.

CDR3 bases: TGCAGTGCTAAGATAGACAGGCCCGCCAGCGAGCAGTACTTC. It yields the protein CSAKIDRPASEQYF. The chain couples TRBV20-1 to TRBJ2-7, with TRBD1 as a possible D gene (6 bases). Germline V gene data show CDR1 as DFQATT and CDR2 as SNEGSKA (reference sequence). V was clipped by 4 bases and J by 6 bases, with 19 bases between them. The CDR3 totals 14 residues.

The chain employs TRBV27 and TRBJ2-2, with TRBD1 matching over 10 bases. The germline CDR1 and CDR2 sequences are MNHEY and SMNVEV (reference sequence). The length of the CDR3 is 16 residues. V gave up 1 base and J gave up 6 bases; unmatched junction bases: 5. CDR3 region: CASSLFRTGGPGELFF. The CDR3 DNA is TGTGCCAGCAGTTTATTTCGGACAGGGGGTCCCGGGGAGCTGTTTTTT.

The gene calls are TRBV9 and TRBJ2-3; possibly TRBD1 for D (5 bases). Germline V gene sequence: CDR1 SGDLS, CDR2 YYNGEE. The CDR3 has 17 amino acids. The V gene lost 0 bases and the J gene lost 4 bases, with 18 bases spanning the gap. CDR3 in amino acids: CASSVGGRGAGADTQYF. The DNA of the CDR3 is TGTGCCAGCAGCGTAGGCGGTAGGGGCGCTGGGGCAGATACGCAGTATTTT.

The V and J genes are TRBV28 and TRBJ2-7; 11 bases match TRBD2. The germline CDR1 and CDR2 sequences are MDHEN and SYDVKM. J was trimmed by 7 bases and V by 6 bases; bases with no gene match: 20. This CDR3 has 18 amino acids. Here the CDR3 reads CASSFVLGLAVPYNEQYF. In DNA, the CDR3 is TGTGCCAGCAGCTTTGTCCTGGGACTAGCGGTACCCTACAATGAGCAGTACTTC.

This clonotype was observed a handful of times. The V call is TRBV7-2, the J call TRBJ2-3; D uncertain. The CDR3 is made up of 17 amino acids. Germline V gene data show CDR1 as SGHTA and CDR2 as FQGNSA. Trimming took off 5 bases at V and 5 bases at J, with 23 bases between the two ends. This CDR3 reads CASSPVPPWAARDTQYF. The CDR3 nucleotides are TGTGCCAGCAGCCCAGTCCCACCGTGGGCTGCGAGAGATACGCAGTATTTT.

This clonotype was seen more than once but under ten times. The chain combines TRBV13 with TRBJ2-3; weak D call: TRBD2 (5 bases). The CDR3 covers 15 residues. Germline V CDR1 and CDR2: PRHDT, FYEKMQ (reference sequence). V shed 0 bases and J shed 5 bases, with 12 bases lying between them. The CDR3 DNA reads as TGTGCCAGCAGCTTAGGGATGGAGGCCGGAGATACGCAGTATTTT. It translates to CASSLGMEAGDTQYF.

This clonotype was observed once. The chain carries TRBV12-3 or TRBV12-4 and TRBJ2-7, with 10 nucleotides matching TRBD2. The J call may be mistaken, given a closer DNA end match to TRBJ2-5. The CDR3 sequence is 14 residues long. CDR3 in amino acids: CASGGLARRETQYF. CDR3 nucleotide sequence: TGTGCCAGCGGGGGACTAGCGAGACGAGAGACCCAGTACTTC.

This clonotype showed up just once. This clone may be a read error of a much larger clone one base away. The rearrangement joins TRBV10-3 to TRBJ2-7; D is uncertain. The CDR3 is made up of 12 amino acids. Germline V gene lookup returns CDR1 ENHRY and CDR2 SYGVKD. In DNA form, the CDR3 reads TGTGCCATCAGTGATCTCCCTAGAGAGCGGTACTTC. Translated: CAISDLPRERYF.

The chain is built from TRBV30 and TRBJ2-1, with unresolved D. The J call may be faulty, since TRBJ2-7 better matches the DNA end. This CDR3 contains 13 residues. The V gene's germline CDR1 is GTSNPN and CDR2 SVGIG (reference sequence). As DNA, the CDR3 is TGTGCCTGGAGCCGCAGCTCCTACAATGAGCAGTACTTC. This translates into CAWSRSSYNEQYF.

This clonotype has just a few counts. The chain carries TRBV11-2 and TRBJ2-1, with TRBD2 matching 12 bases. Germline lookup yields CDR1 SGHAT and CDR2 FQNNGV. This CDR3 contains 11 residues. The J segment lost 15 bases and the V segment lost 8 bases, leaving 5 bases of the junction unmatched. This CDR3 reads CASASGRAGFF. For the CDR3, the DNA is TGTGCCAGCGCTAGCGGGAGGGCCGGGTTCTTC.

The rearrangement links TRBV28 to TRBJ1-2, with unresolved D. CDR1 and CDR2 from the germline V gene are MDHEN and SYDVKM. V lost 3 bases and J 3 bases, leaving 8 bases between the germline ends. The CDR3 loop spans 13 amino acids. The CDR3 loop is CASSLGKDYGYTF. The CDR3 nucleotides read TGTGCCAGCAGTTTGGGCAAGGACTATGGCTACACCTTC.

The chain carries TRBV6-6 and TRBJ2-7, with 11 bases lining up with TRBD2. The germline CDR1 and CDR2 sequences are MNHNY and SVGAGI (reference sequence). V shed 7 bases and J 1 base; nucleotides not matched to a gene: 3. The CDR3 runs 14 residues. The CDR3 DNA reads TGTGCCAGCACCCGACTAGCGGGGTCCTACGAGCAGTACTTC. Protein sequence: CASTRLAGSYEQYF.

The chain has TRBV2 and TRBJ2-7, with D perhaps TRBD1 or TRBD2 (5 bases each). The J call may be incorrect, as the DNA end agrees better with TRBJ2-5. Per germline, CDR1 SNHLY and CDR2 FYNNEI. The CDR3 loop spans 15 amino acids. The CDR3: CASRRAPGGVGTQYF. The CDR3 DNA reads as TGTGCCAGCAGGAGAGCGCCTGGGGGTGTCGGGACCCAGTACTTC.

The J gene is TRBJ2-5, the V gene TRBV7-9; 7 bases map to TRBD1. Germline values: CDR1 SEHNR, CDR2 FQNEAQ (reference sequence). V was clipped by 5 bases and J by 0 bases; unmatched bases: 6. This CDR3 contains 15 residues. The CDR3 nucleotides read TGTGCCAGCAGCAACCTCGACAGGGACCAAGAGACCCAGTACTTC. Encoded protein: CASSNLDRDQETQYF.